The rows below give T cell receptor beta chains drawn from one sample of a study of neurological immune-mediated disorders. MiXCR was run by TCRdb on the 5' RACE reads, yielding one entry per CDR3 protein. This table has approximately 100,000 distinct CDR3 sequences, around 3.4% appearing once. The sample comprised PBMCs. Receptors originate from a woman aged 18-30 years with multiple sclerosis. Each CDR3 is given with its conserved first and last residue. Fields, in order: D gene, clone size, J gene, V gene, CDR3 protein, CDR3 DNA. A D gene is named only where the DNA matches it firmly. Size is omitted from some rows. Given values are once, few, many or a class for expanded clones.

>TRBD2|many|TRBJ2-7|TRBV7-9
CASSPWTSGRAPYEQYF
TGTGCCAGCAGCCCCTGGACTAGCGGGAGGGCTCCCTACGAGCAGTACTTC
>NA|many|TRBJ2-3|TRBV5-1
CASSFVALTDTQYF
TGCGCCAGCAGCTTTGTAGCCCTCACAGATACGCAGTATTTT
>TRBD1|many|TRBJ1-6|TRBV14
CASRESGTGNSPLHF
TGTGCCAGCAGGGAATCTGGGACAGGCAATTCACCCCTCCACTTT
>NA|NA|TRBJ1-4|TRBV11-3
CASSLESATNEKLFF
TGTGCCAGCAGCTTAGAGAGTGCAACTAATGAAAAACTGTTTTTT
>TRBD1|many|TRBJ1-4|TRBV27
CASSFRTGFSLTNEKLFF
TGTGCCAGCAGTTTTCGGACAGGGTTCTCCTTAACTAATGAAAAACTGTTTTTT
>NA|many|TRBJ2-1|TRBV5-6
CASSFGRVYNEQFF
TGTGCCAGCAGCTTCGGTAGGGTCTACAATGAGCAGTTCTTC
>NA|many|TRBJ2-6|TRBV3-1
CASSPSPGANVLTF
TGTGCCAGCAGCCCGTCTCCCGGGGCCAACGTCCTGACTTTC
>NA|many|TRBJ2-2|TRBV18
CASSPPEATRKEDAGELFF
TGTGCCAGCTCACCACCGGAGGCGACTAGAAAGGAGGATGCCGGGGAGCTGTTTTTT
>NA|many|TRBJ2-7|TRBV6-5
CASRKTSTYEQYF
TGTGCCAGCAGGAAAACTAGCACTTACGAGCAGTACTTC
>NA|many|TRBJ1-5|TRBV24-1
CATSVRGLNNQPQHF
TGTGCCACCAGTGTGCGGGGGCTTAACAATCAGCCCCAGCATTTT
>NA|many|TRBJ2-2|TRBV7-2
CASSFYIGTNTGELFF
TGTGCCAGCAGCTTTTACATCGGTACGAACACCGGGGAGCTGTTTTTT
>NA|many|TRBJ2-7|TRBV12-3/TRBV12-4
CASSLDTSYDEQYF
TGTGCCAGCAGTCTGGACACGTCCTACGACGAGCAGTACTTC
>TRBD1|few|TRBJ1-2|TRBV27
CASKQTGAGNYGYTF
TGTGCCAGCAAACAGACAGGGGCGGGAAACTATGGCTACACCTTC
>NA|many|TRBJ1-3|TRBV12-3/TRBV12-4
CASKVGIGNTIYF
TGTGCCAGCAAAGTCGGGATCGGAAACACCATATATTTT
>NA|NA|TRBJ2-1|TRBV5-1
CASSLNQLVFSYNEQFF
TGCGCCAGCAGCTTGAACCAGCTAGTCTTCTCCTACAATGAGCAGTTCTTC
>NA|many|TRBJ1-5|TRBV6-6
CASSYAGNQPQHF
TGTGCCAGCAGTTATGCTGGCAATCAGCCCCAGCATTTT
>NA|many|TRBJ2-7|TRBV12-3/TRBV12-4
CASSYQIPSYEQYF
TGTGCCAGCAGCTATCAAATCCCCAGCTACGAGCAGTACTTC
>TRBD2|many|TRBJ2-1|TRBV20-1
CSARPGLLAGGNSYNEQFF
TGCAGTGCTAGACCCGGTCTTCTAGCGGGAGGGAATTCCTACAATGAGCAGTTCTTC
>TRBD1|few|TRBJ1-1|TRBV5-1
CASSPPGQGIHYTEAFF
TGCGCCAGCAGCCCACCGGGACAGGGCATCCATTACACTGAAGCTTTCTTT
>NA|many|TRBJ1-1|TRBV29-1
CSVEDGVNTEAFF
TGCAGCGTTGAAGACGGAGTGAACACTGAAGCTTTCTTT
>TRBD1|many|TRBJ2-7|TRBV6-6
CASSRDRGSYEQYF
TGTGCCAGCAGTAGGGACAGGGGAAGCTACGAGCAGTACTTC
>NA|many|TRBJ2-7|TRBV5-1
CASSARGGEQYF
TGCGCCAGCAGCGCGAGGGGGGGCGAGCAGTACTTC
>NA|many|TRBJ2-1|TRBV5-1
CASSLTQRGEQFF
TGCGCCAGCAGCCTCACCCAGCGAGGTGAGCAGTTCTTC
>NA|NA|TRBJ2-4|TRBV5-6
CASSLEGRSLAKNIQYF
TGTGCCAGCAGCTTGGAGGGCAGGTCTTTAGCCAAAAACATTCAGTACTTC
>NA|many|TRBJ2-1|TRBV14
CASSHQPGQRYNEQFF
TGTGCCAGCAGCCACCAACCGGGCCAGAGATACAATGAGCAGTTCTTC
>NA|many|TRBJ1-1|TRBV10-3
CAISITGKSTEAFF
TGTGCCATCAGTATTACAGGGAAGAGCACTGAAGCTTTCTTT
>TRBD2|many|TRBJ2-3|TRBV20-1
CSANRPSGTSTDTQYF
TGCAGTGCTAACCGACCTAGCGGGACTAGCACAGATACGCAGTATTTT
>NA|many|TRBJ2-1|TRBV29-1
CSVEDRRDEQFF
TGCAGCGTTGAAGATCGCCGGGATGAGCAGTTCTTC
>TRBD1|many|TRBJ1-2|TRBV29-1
CSLGQGAPEAYGYTF
TGCAGCTTAGGACAGGGGGCCCCCGAGGCCTATGGCTACACCTTC
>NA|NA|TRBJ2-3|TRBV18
CASSPLADTDTQYF
TGTGCCAGCTCACCACTAGCGGATACAGATACGCAGTATTTT
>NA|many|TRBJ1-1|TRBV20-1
CSGLDRNTEAFF
TGCAGTGGCCTCGACCGGAACACTGAAGCTTTCTTT
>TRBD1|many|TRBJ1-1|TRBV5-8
CASSFTGGAATEAFF
TGTGCCAGCAGCTTTACAGGGGGCGCGGCCACTGAAGCTTTCTTT
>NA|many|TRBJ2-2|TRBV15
CATSSLGELFF
TGTGCCACCAGTTCTCTCGGGGAGCTGTTTTTT
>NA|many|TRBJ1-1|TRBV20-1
CSPRGGADGGNTEAFF
TGCAGCCCCCGAGGTGGGGCGGACGGTGGGAACACTGAAGCTTTCTTT
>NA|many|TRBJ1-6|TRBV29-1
CSAGTSRDSPLHF
TGCAGCGCAGGGACCAGCCGAGATTCACCCCTCCACTTT
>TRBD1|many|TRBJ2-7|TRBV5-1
CASSLAGTGSREQYF
TGCGCCAGCAGCTTGGCCGGGACAGGCTCGCGCGAGCAGTACTTC
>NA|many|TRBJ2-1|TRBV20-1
CSATSRRDSRSYNEQFF
TGCAGTGCCACTTCTCGGCGGGACTCCCGATCCTACAATGAGCAGTTCTTC
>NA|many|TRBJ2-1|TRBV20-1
CSARGLVYNEQFF
TGCAGTGCTAGAGGACTAGTTTACAATGAGCAGTTCTTC
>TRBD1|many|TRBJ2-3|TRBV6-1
CASRFTGGLKPDTQYF
TGTGCCAGCAGGTTCACAGGGGGCCTAAAACCAGATACGCAGTATTTT
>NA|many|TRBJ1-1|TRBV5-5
CASRDQGNSFVTEAFF
TGTGCCAGCAGAGACCAGGGGAATTCCTTTGTCACTGAAGCTTTCTTT
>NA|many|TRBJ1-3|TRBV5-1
CASSLVGPTSGNTIYF
TGCGCCAGCAGCTTGGTGGGACCGACGTCTGGAAACACCATATATTTT
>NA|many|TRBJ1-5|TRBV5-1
CASSPGPLLSGAQHF
TGCGCCAGCAGCCCGGGACCCCTACTTTCGGGAGCCCAGCATTTT
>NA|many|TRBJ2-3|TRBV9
CASSVAEFLADTQYF
TGTGCCAGCAGCGTAGCGGAATTCTTGGCAGATACGCAGTATTTT
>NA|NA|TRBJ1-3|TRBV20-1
CSASAAFGNTIYF
TGCAGTGCTAGTGCGGCTTTTGGAAACACCATATATTTT
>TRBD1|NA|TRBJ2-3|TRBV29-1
CSVWDRADTQYF
TGCAGCGTTTGGGACAGGGCAGATACGCAGTATTTT